This T cell receptor (beta chain) came from a study of PD-1 blockade in classical Hodgkin lymphoma. The method was immunoSEQ multiplex PCR; TCRdb's version includes in-frame clones alone and lacks a portion of them. The data contain about 28,000 clones, around 70% of them singletons. Study conclusions and caveats: The CD4+ diversity rise by C4D1 was clearest in complete responders. Undefined causes, possibly disease activity or prior therapy, underlie the repertoire differences. Relative to healthy donors, newly diagnosed patients reportedly had lower baseline TCR diversity, which was reported as lower still in relapsed/refractory patients. Complete responders showed a baseline diversity that resembled the diversity of newly diagnosed patients.

Every patient experienced relapse after autologous stem cell transplantation, and brentuximab vedotin exposure varied. This clone appeared a few times. Its antigen is currently unknown. The CDR3 covers 15 residues. The germline gives CDR1 MNHEY, CDR2 SMNVEV (reference sequence). Trimming cost V 4 bases and J 0 bases; bases outside gene matches: 2. The clonotype comes from a human donor with classical Hodgkin lymphoma. The chain uses TRBV27 and TRBJ2-1; 8 bases are a match to TRBD1. Sequencing used peripheral blood mononuclear cells (PBMCs), obtained before the second cycle of nivolumab. DNA for the CDR3: TGTGCCAGCAGTTATACAGGGGGCTCCTACAATGAGCAGTTCTTC. It translates to CASSYTGGSYNEQFF.